This is a list of T cell receptor beta chains from one sample in a study of radiotherapy plus CTLA-4 blockade in lung cancer. Method: immunoSEQ multiplex PCR; TCRdb's copy keeps in-frame clones and lacks some. This table holds some 120,000 clones, roughly 86% found once. This specimen was peripheral blood, taken from a patient treated with radiotherapy plus ipilimumab. These receptors were taken from a human donor with non-small cell lung cancer that progressed on radiotherapy plus ipilimumab. Some clones in this sample may be carry-over from other donors' samples. The CDR3 runs from the conserved cysteine through the conserved F or W. The D gene is left open where the match is weak. The listing skips clone size in some rows; elsewhere it reads once, few, many or a size class.

TRBD1	TRBV27	TRBJ1-5	-	TGTGCCAGCAGTTGGCCCCGCGGGGACAGAGCCCTTTTCAACATAAATCAGCCCCAGCATTTT	CASSWPRGDRALFNINQPQHF
TRBD1	TRBV5-4	TRBJ2-7	-	TGTGCCAGCAGCTTCACGCCGGGACAGGGCGTCTACGAGCAGTACTTC	CASSFTPGQGVYEQYF
-	TRBV6-1	TRBJ1-1	few	TGTGCCAGCACTAAAGGGACCGCGAACACTGAAGCTTTCTTT	CASTKGTANTEAFF
-	TRBV5-5	TRBJ1-5	few	TGTGCCAGCAGCTTGTGGGGTCAGCCCCAGCATTTT	CASSLWGQPQHF
TRBD1	TRBV7-9	TRBJ2-7	-	TGTGCCAGCAGCTTACCGGACAGGGGCTACGAGCAGTACTTC	CASSLPDRGYEQYF
-	TRBV19	TRBJ1-5	-	TGTGCCAGTACCCACTCGGGTTGGCAGCCCCAGCATTTT	CASTHSGWQPQHF
TRBD1	TRBV2	TRBJ2-7	-	TGTGCCAGCAGAACCGTGACAGGGGGAGCCTACGAGCAGTACTTC	CASRTVTGGAYEQYF
TRBD1	TRBV10-3	TRBJ2-7	-	TGTGCCACTAAAACGGGACAGGGGGGATCCTACGAGCAGTACTTC	CATKTGQGGSYEQYF
-	TRBV18	TRBJ1-2	-	TGTGCCAGCTCACAGTCGACGGACTATGGCTACACCTTC	CASSQSTDYGYTF
-	TRBV7-2	TRBJ2-3	-	TGTGCCAGCAGCCAGCAGGGACCGGGGGCCGGCACAGATACGCAGTATTTT	CASSQQGPGAGTDTQYF
TRBD1	TRBV28	TRBJ1-6	-	TGTGCCAGCAGTTTATTAGGAGGGTTTGGACAGGGGAATTCACCCCTCCACTTT	CASSLLGGFGQGNSPLHF
-	TRBV6-5	TRBJ1-1	once	TGTGCCAGCATCACGCCGGGGGCGGCCACTGAAGCTTTCTTT	CASITPGAATEAFF
-	TRBV28	TRBJ1-1	few	TGTGCCAGCAGTACCATGAACACTGAAGCTTTCTTT	CASSTMNTEAFF
-	TRBV7-9	TRBJ1-4	-	TGTGCCAGCAGCCGATCCCTCCGGGACGAAGCAACTAATGAAAAACTGTTTTTT	CASSRSLRDEATNEKLFF
-	TRBV6-5	TRBJ2-1	few	TGTGCCAGCAGTGAAGTAGAGTACAATGAGCAGTTCTTC	CASSEVEYNEQFF
TRBD1	TRBV5-1	TRBJ2-7	-	TGCGCCAGCAGCTTTCGGGACAGGGTATACGAGCAGTACTTC	CASSFRDRVYEQYF
-	TRBV5-1	TRBJ1-1	few	TGCGCCAGCAGCCTCGACCCGAACACTGAAGCTTTCTTT	CASSLDPNTEAFF
-	TRBV21-1	TRBJ1-4	-	TGTGCCAGCAGCAACCGGGGGCGGACTAATGAAAAACTGTTTTTT	CASSNRGRTNEKLFF
-	TRBV7-2	TRBJ2-7	-	TGTGCCAGCAGCTCAAACAGAGTGTCCTACGAGCAGTACTTC	CASSSNRVSYEQYF
TRBD1	TRBV4-2	TRBJ1-2	-	TGTGCCAGCGGAATTACACAGGGGGCTGGTGGCTACACCTTC	CASGITQGAGGYTF
-	TRBV20-1	TRBJ1-2	-	TGCAGTGCTAGAGACTTTTATGGCTACACCTTC	CSARDFYGYTF
-	TRBV28	TRBJ1-5	-	TGTGCCAGCAGTTTATACCAGAAGCCCCAGCATTTT	CASSLYQKPQHF
TRBD2	TRBV11-2	TRBJ2-7	-	TGTGCCAGCAGCTTAGCGGGAGGGCGATACGAGCAGTACTTC	CASSLAGGRYEQYF
TRBD1	TRBV2	TRBJ1-5	few	TGTGCCGGGTGGACAGGGGACGGCAATCAGCCCCAGCATTTT	CAGWTGDGNQPQHF
TRBD1	TRBV6-1	TRBJ2-3	-	TGTGCCAGCAGGACTGGGACAGGGGCCACAGATACGCAGTATTTT	CASRTGTGATDTQYF
TRBD1	TRBV19	TRBJ1-2	few	TGTGCCAGTAGACTAGACAGGGACTATGGCTACACCTTC	CASRLDRDYGYTF
-	TRBV5-1	TRBJ1-2	few	TGCGCCAGCAGCTTGGCACGGAACGACTATGGCTACACCTTC	CASSLARNDYGYTF
TRBD1	TRBV15	TRBJ1-1	-	TGTGCCACCACGCGCGGACAGGGATGGACTGAAGCTTTCTTT	CATTRGQGWTEAFF
-	TRBV2	TRBJ1-2	-	TGTGCCAGCAGGAATGGACCGTATGGCTACACCTTC	CASRNGPYGYTF
-	TRBV4-3	TRBJ1-6	-	TGCGCCAGCTACCACGATCGGCGGAATTCACCCCTCCACTTT	CASYHDRRNSPLHF
-	TRBV5-1	TRBJ1-2	-	TGCGCCAGCAGCCACTCTGACACGTTCTATGGCTACACCTTC	CASSHSDTFYGYTF
-	TRBV29-1	TRBJ2-5	-	TGCAGCCTACGGAAAGTAGCCCAGGAGACCCAGTACTTC	CSLRKVAQETQYF
-	TRBV19	TRBJ1-5	few	TGTGCCAGTAGTATATTGGGGGGCGATGGCAATCAGCCCCAGCATTTT	CASSILGGDGNQPQHF
-	TRBV6-1	TRBJ1-4	-	TGTGCCTCCCGCCGGGCAGCCGCAACTAATGAAAAACTGTTTTTT	CASRRAAATNEKLFF
TRBD2	TRBV5-4	TRBJ2-5	-	TGTGCCAGCAGCTTGGAAGGGGGACTAGCGGTGGAGACCCAGTACTTC	CASSLEGGLAVETQYF
-	TRBV11-2	TRBJ1-6	-	TGTGCCAGCAGCTTACAGGGAAATTCACCCCTCCACTTT	CASSLQGNSPLHF
TRBD2	TRBV4-2	TRBJ2-7	-	TGTGCCAGCAGCCAAGATAGGCGGGGGGGCGAGCAGTACTTC	CASSQDRRGGEQYF